This T cell receptor beta chain emerged from a study of blood T cell repertoires in COVID-19. Study at large: COVID-19 samples, acute and convalescent, were from the United States, Italy and Spain. Sample material is recorded as cDNA or gDNA derived from T cells, B-cell-depleted T cells, or PBMCs.

Per the authors' pipeline: How many nucleated cells were present was estimated from reference gene primer amplification. Sequencing was performed with immunoSEQ multiplex PCR; in TCRdb, only in-frame clones are kept and a portion is missing. V, J and clone size were drawn from that table, and D and trimming were deduced from the DNA. Counted here are more than 70,000 clones, around 79% occurring once; the ten biggest clones make up 24%. Germline loops: CDR1 KGHSH, CDR2 LQKENI. V gave up 6 bases and J gave up 0 bases, with 12 bases separating them. This CDR3 has 15 residues. The source is a human donor in a cohort sampled during active COVID-19. The chain uses TRBV18 and TRBJ2-1; D possibly corresponds to TRBD2 (6 bases). The sample was peripheral blood. CDR3 DNA: TGTGCCAGCTCGGCGGGACTTAGCTCCTACAATGAGCAGTTCTTC. This codes for CASSAGLSSYNEQFF.